These 29 T cell receptor beta chains share one sample of origin, sequenced in a study of breast tumors, draining lymph nodes, adjacent tissues. TCRdb redid the calling of the multiplex PCR reads with MiXCR, one entry per CDR3 protein. Among approximately 280,000 distinct CDR3 sequences listed, around 30% were seen once. The lymph nodes were axillary draining lymph nodes from breast cancer patients. The sample comprised axillary lymph node tissue. These receptors were taken from a female donor with breast cancer. Some clones in this sample may be carry-over from other donors' samples.

This sequence joins TRBV4-3 and TRBJ2-4, with a possible D match to TRBD2 (5 bases). This CDR3 region has 16 residues. Germline lookup yields CDR1 LGHNA and CDR2 YSLEER. The V end was cut by 3 bases, the J end by 2 bases, with 14 bases between. The CDR3 sequence is CASSQSPIGTKNIQYF. In DNA form, the CDR3 reads TGCGCCAGCAGCCAGTCGCCTATCGGGACCAAAAACATTCAGTACTTC.

The chain is built from TRBV15 and TRBJ2-3; 8 bases fit TRBD2. Trimming took 1 base from V and 2 from J; bases not matched to a gene: 2. CDR1 is LNHNV, CDR2 YYDKDF, per germline (reference sequence). The CDR3 length is 15 residues. The CDR3 is CATSRAGGPTDTQYF. The CDR3 DNA is TGTGCCACCAGCAGAGCGGGAGGGCCCACAGATACGCAGTATTTT.

The chain has TRBV5-1 and TRBJ2-7, with 10 positions matching TRBD2. The germline CDR1 and CDR2 sequences are SGHRS and YFSETQ. The CDR3 has 14 amino acids. The V and J ends lost 6 bases and 2 bases, in that order; junction bases with no gene match: 5. DNA for the CDR3: TGCGCCAGCAACCCTACTAGCGGGACCTACGAGCAGTACTTC. This encodes CASNPTSGTYEQYF.

This clonotype was observed at least ten times. The gene calls are TRBV2 and TRBJ1-2; D gene unclear. Germline CDR1 SNHLY, CDR2 FYNNEI. The ends were cut back, 11 bases at V and 14 bases at J, with 24 bases in the middle. This CDR3 region has 12 residues. This CDR3 is CARRVRHPSITF. The CDR3 DNA is TGTGCCCGCCGGGTTAGGCACCCTTCGATTACCTTC.

This chain connects TRBV6-1 to TRBJ2-3; either TRBD1 or TRBD2 may supply D (5 bases each). The V end was cut by 6 bases, the J end by 2 bases, with 21 bases between. The CDR3 spans 17 residues. CDR1 is MNHNS and CDR2 is SASEGT in the germline V gene. The CDR3 loop reads CASSLESRDPFTDTQYF. CDR3 DNA: TGTGCCAGCAGCCTCGAGAGCCGGGACCCATTCACAGATACGCAGTATTTT.

The table lists this clonotype with many counts. The rearrangement links TRBV11-2 to TRBJ2-6; D is undetermined. Germline CDR1 is SGHAT and CDR2 is FQNNGV. V was trimmed by 5 bases and J by 15 bases, leaving 17 bases between them. The CDR3 consists of 13 residues. CDR3 in amino acids: CASSAAPSLTLTF. In nucleotides, the CDR3 is TGTGCCAGCAGCGCCGCACCCTCTCTTACCCTGACTTTC.

In this sample, this clonotype turned up once. A single base separates this from a much larger clone, so it may be a read error. The rearrangement uses TRBV4-3 and TRBJ2-1; 10 bases map to TRBD2. Trimming at V came to 10 bases and at J to 5 bases, leaving 11 bases not matched to a gene. Germline loops: CDR1 LGHNA, CDR2 YSLEER. The CDR3 runs 15 residues. The CDR3 is CATRPGLATNNEQFF. CDR3 sequence (DNA): TGCGCCACCCGACCGGGACTAGCGACAAACAATGAGCAGTTCTTC.

This clonotype has a handful of counts. The V gene is TRBV30, the J gene TRBJ2-1, with D perhaps matching TRBD2 (5 bases). V lost 8 bases and J lost 7, with 15 bases in between. This CDR3 is 12 amino acids long. Germline CDR1 and CDR2: GTSNPN and SVGIG (reference sequence). This chain's CDR3 is CAGRTGRNEQFF. The CDR3 nucleotides read TGTGCCGGAAGGACTGGTCGAAATGAGCAGTTCTTC.

There are many counts of this clonotype. The chain has TRBV30 and TRBJ2-7; possibly TRBD2 for D (6 bases). This CDR3 is 12 amino acids long. Germline V gives CDR1 GTSNPN, CDR2 SVGIG (reference sequence). The ends were cut back, 4 bases at V and 6 bases at J, with 13 bases in the middle. The CDR3 DNA follows: TGTGCCTGGACCCCGGGACTTGGCGAGCAGTACTTC. Encoded protein: CAWTPGLGEQYF.

The chain couples TRBV6-2 or TRBV6-3 to TRBJ2-1; no clear D gene. V was trimmed by 2 bases and J by 8 bases, leaving 4 bases between them. CDR1 and CDR2 (germline): MNHEY, SVGEGT. This CDR3 has 11 amino acids. The CDR3 coding sequence is TGTGCCAGCAGTTACAACTATGAGCAGTTCTTC. Its translation is CASSYNYEQFF.

For the CDR3, the DNA is TGTGCCAGTAGTATAGATGGTGCTGGTTTCGGGAGTCAGCGGCCCCAGCATTTT. Its protein product is CASSIDGAGFGSQRPQHF. The chain carries TRBV19 and TRBJ1-5; no clear D. This CDR3 spans 18 amino acids. The V gene lost 0 bases and the J gene lost 9 bases, with 24 bases spanning the gap. Germline loops: CDR1 LNHDA, CDR2 SQIVND (reference sequence).

This clonotype has just a few counts. V is TRBV3-1 and J is TRBJ2-1; 7 bases align to TRBD2. The CDR3 is made up of 16 amino acids. The trim removed 1 base at V and 9 bases at J, leaving 12 bases unmatched. The germline gives CDR1 LGHDT, CDR2 YNNKEL (reference sequence). The CDR3 region has the DNA TGTGCCAGCAGCCAAGCGAGTGGCAGCACGGGGGGTGAGCAGTTCTTC. Residues: CASSQASGSTGGEQFF.

This clonotype was observed many times. V is TRBV6-5 and J is TRBJ2-3; 13 bases fit TRBD2. CDR1 and CDR2 (germline): MNHEY, SVGAGI. The V gene end was trimmed by 6 bases and the J gene end by 1 base; junction bases not matched to a gene: 10. CDR3 length: 18 residues. CDR3 coding DNA: TGTGCCAGCAGAAGACGCGGACTAGCGGGAGCCGGCACAGATACGCAGTATTTT. It encodes CASRRRGLAGAGTDTQYF.

This clonotype was recorded many times. The CDR3, as DNA: TGCGCCAGCAGCCAAGATGGGACTAGCGGCCGGGTTTGGCAGTTCTTC. This gives the protein CASSQDGTSGRVWQFF. V gene TRBV4-1 combines with J gene TRBJ2-1; the match to TRBD2 covers 11 bases. This CDR3 has 16 residues. Germline V CDR1 and CDR2: MGHRA, YSYEKL. Trimming at V came to 0 bases and at J to 12 bases, leaving 10 bases not matched to a gene.

The V and J genes are TRBV6-6 and TRBJ2-7; no clear D. Germline CDR1 and CDR2: MNHNY and SVGAGI (reference sequence). This CDR3 contains 16 residues. V dropped 9 bases and J dropped 6 bases, with 27 bases sitting between them. The DNA of the CDR3 is TGTGCCAGTTTCTCAAATGGCGATAAGGAGATCTGCGAGCAGTACTTC. Residues: CASFSNGDKEICEQYF.

Points on this clonotype: Given the absence of the conserved phenylalanine or tryptophan at the CDR3 end, a read error is likely. The V and J genes are TRBV7-9 and TRBJ2-4, with D maybe TRBD1 (6 bases). Looked up from germline, CDR1 is SEHNR and CDR2 is FQNEAQ (reference sequence). V was clipped by 5 bases and J by 6 bases, with 14 bases between them. The CDR3 sequence is 14 residues long. CDR3 coding DNA: TGTGCCAGCAGCGTCCGGGACAACCGAAACATTCAGTACCTC. Amino acid sequence: CASSVRDNRNIQYL.

This clonotype turned up a few times. J is TRBJ2-5 and V is TRBV18; perhaps TRBD2 as D (6 bases). This CDR3 has 15 residues. In germline, CDR1 is KGHSH, CDR2 LQKENI. V was trimmed by 6 bases and J by 0 bases, leaving 14 bases between them. The CDR3 sequence: CASSWGSGDQETQYF. CDR3 sequence (DNA): TGTGCCAGCTCTTGGGGTAGCGGAGACCAAGAGACCCAGTACTTC.

This clonotype was counted at least ten times. The rearrangement uses TRBV29-1 and TRBJ2-2; TRBD2 is a possible D gene (6 bases). The CDR3 spans 15 residues. Germline V gene lookup returns CDR1 SQVTM and CDR2 ANQGSEA. V shed 1 base and J shed 1 base, with 10 bases lying between them. The CDR3 DNA sequence: TGCAGCGTTGAAGGGGGTAGCGGGAACACCGGGGAGCTGTTTTTT. It translates to CSVEGGSGNTGELFF.

This chain uses TRBV20-1 with TRBJ2-5; the match to TRBD2 covers 7 bases. Germline V gene data show CDR1 as DFQATT and CDR2 as SNEGSKA (reference sequence). The J segment lost 9 bases and the V segment lost 5 bases, leaving 15 bases of the junction unmatched. The CDR3 loop spans 14 amino acids. The CDR3 reads CSAPVGGGNQPQYF. As DNA, the CDR3 is TGCAGTGCTCCCGTGGGGGGGGGAAATCAGCCCCAGTACTTC.

In this sample, this clonotype turned up many times. V and J are TRBV19 and TRBJ1-4, with D unclear. The CDR3 contains 15 residues. The V end lost 3 bases, the J end lost 6 bases, and 14 bases lay between the germline ends. Germline V CDR1 and CDR2: LNHDA, SQIVND (reference sequence). The CDR3, as DNA: TGTGCCAGTAGTATTCGAGAACAGCCCTATGAAAAACTGTTTTTT. This translates into CASSIREQPYEKLFF.

This clonotype was seen many times. This rearrangement joins TRBV5-8 to TRBJ1-4, with D unresolved. This CDR3 comprises 13 residues. Trimming shortened V by 4 bases and J by 6 bases, and 10 bases separated the two germline ends. Germline CDR1 is SGHTS and CDR2 is YDEGEE. The CDR3 region is CASSPELDEKLFF. DNA of the CDR3: TGTGCCAGCAGCCCCGAACTGGATGAAAAACTGTTTTTT.

This clonotype was seen ten or more times. The CDR3 DNA is TGCGCCAGCAGCCAAGGACTAGCGGGGCTGCCGAACACCGGGGAGCTGTTTTTT. This sequence encodes CASSQGLAGLPNTGELFF. This chain uses TRBV4-1 with TRBJ2-2, with 11 bases lining up with TRBD2. Looked up from germline, CDR1 is MGHRA and CDR2 is YSYEKL. The V gene end was trimmed by 1 base and the J gene end by 0 bases; junction bases not matched to a gene: 4. This CDR3 is built from 18 residues.

This clonotype was detected ten times or more. The chain has TRBV18 and TRBJ2-5; D uncertain. Trimming pared 3 bases from V and 5 bases from J, leaving 7 bases between. Germline V gene lookup returns CDR1 KGHSH and CDR2 LQKENI. CDR3 size: 12 residues. CDR3 amino acids: CASSPEGETQYF. The CDR3 DNA sequence: TGTGCCAGCTCACCGGAAGGGGAGACCCAGTACTTC.

This chain uses TRBV6-6 with TRBJ1-1, with D unresolved. CDR1 is MNHNY and CDR2 is SVGAGI in the germline V gene (reference sequence). Trimming shortened V by 6 bases and J by 1 base, and 6 bases separated the two germline ends. The CDR3 runs to 12 residues. CDR3 sequence: CASREGNTEAFF. Here the CDR3 DNA reads TGTGCCAGCAGGGAGGGGAACACTGAAGCTTTCTTT.

Concerning this clonotype: A clone one base away is much larger, so this may be a read error. This chain connects TRBV3-1 to TRBJ1-6; D gene ambiguous. There are 12 residues in the CDR3. CDR1 is LGHDT and CDR2 is YNNKEL in the germline V gene (reference sequence). The CDR3 here is CAGSSARGALHF. In nucleotides, the CDR3 is TGTGCCGGCAGCTCTGCCCGGGGAGCCCTCCACTTT.

This clonotype was counted only a few times. The CDR3 sequence: CASSPQGVPSYEQYF. The CDR3 bases are TGTGCCAGCTCACCACAAGGGGTGCCCTCCTACGAGCAGTACTTC. The rearrangement uses TRBV18 and TRBJ2-7, with D possibly being TRBD1 (5 bases). The V and J ends lost 1 base and 0 bases respectively, with 10 bases between them. The CDR3 contains 15 residues. CDR1 is KGHSH and CDR2 is LQKENI in the germline V gene.

The sample holds many counts of this clonotype. The chain uses TRBV13 and TRBJ2-1; 9 nucleotides align to TRBD1. Germline loops: CDR1 PRHDT, CDR2 FYEKMQ (reference sequence). The CDR3 runs 16 residues. V dropped 5 bases and J dropped 6; count of bases not matched to a gene: 11. CDR3 amino acids: CASSQRDRAQGNEQFF. The CDR3 nucleotides are TGTGCCAGCAGCCAAAGGGACAGGGCCCAAGGCAATGAGCAGTTCTTC.

This clonotype was observed many times. The V and J genes are TRBV7-8 and TRBJ2-1, with 8 positions matching TRBD2. CDR3 size: 15 residues. Germline CDR1 is SGHVS and CDR2 is FQNEAQ. Unmatched junction bases numbered 14, after V lost 7 bases and J lost 9 bases. CDR3 nucleotides: TGTGCCAGCATTCCCGGGGCTAGCGGGTATAGTGAGCAGTTCTTC. Its protein product is CASIPGASGYSEQFF.

This clonotype was observed at least ten times. V usage is TRBV2 and J usage is TRBJ1-5, with TRBD1 matching over 8 bases. V was clipped by 8 bases and J by 2 bases; unmatched bases: 2. CDR3 length equals 13 residues. Germline V gene sequence: CDR1 SNHLY, CDR2 FYNNEI. CDR3 in amino acids: CASQGAGNQPQHF. For the CDR3, the DNA is TGTGCCAGCCAGGGGGCCGGCAATCAGCCCCAGCATTTT.